A selection of T cell receptor beta chains follows, all from one sample in a study of blood T cell repertoires in COVID-19. Only in-frame clones appear in the TCRdb table, and some are missing; sequencing was by immunoSEQ multiplex PCR. This table holds 200,000 to 300,000 clones, around 80% found once. What was sequenced was peripheral blood. The receptors originated from a man aged 55 to 70 with acute or convalescent COVID-19. Each CDR3 is given with its conserved first and last residue. The D gene is left open where the match is weak.

TRBV7-3	NA	TRBJ2-1	CASSLESGSYNEQFF
TRBV28	TRBD2	TRBJ2-1	CASSFQREMRSEQFF
TRBV30	NA	TRBJ1-1	CAWTLGAGGEAFF
TRBV5-1	NA	TRBJ2-7	CASSLVPGQISYEQYF
TRBV7-8	NA	TRBJ1-2	CASSLKGGDGYTF
TRBV7-2	TRBD2	TRBJ2-1	CASSSGGLANNEQFF
TRBV6-1	NA	TRBJ1-2	CASSEPSGFYGYTF
TRBV6-6	TRBD1	TRBJ1-1	CASSYRTGRGTEAFF
TRBV24-1	TRBD1	TRBJ2-7	CATSDFPETGCDEQYF
TRBV5-1	NA	TRBJ2-7	CASSLDGPPYEQYF
TRBV28	NA	TRBJ1-5	CASSLISRHSNQPQHF
TRBV7-8	TRBD1	TRBJ1-5	CASSLTTGNQPQHF
TRBV27	TRBD1	TRBJ1-1	CASTRQGVDTEAFF
TRBV7-9	TRBD1	TRBJ2-7	CASSLLGQGAWAQYF
TRBV4-1	NA	TRBJ1-1	CASSRQMNTEAFF
TRBV25-1	TRBD1	TRBJ2-5	CASSGMGPDRGWETQYF
TRBV6-5	NA	TRBJ2-5	CASSYNQQETQYF
TRBV4-1	NA	TRBJ2-5	CASSNPGSFQETQYF
TRBV19	TRBD1	TRBJ1-1	CASSIIRTGLDLAGKAFF
TRBV10-3	TRBD1	TRBJ2-2	CAISPTAGQGANTGELFF
TRBV21-1	NA	TRBJ2-7	CASSKVETYEQYF
TRBV7-8	NA	TRBJ1-5	CASSPSGTVDQPQHF
TRBV10-3	NA	TRBJ1-1	CAISWGGNTEAFF
TRBV7-3	TRBD1	TRBJ2-7	CASSLERQGNREYF
TRBV6-5	TRBD2	TRBJ2-7	CASSYSIQTGGYEQYF
TRBV20-1	TRBD2	TRBJ2-1	CSASDAGDWGEQFF
TRBV12-1	NA	TRBJ2-7	CASSFGGTSGSYEQYF
TRBV28	NA	TRBJ1-1	CASSLNGGRAEAFF